The 23 T cell receptor beta chains presented below share a single source sample, sequenced in a study of a mutant IDH1 vaccine in newly diagnosed glioma. Clones were sequenced by immunoSEQ multiplex PCR, and TCRdb holds only the in-frame ones, with some missing. The sample holds about 88,000 clones, around 79% seen once. The time point is: baseline, week 1 (first vaccination visit). Treatment in this sample: pre-vaccination baseline after standard-of-care therapy. Sequencing was performed on PBMCs, taken from a glioma patient treated with radiotherapy, temozolomide or both. The receptors were gathered from a man aged 35 to 55 with glioma. Some clones in this sample may be carry-over from other donors' samples.

V usage is TRBV7-8 and J usage is TRBJ2-7; D gene uncertain. CDR1 and CDR2 (germline): SGHVS, FQNEAQ. CDR3 size: 11 residues. The ends were cut back, 3 bases at V and 6 bases at J, with 6 bases in the middle. CDR3 in amino acids: CASSFTVEQYF. The CDR3 region has the DNA TGTGCCAGCAGCTTCACGGTCGAGCAGTACTTC.

This clone came up a few times. This chain links TRBV19 with TRBJ1-3; D gene uncertain. CDR3 size: 14 residues. The V and J ends lost 7 bases and 0 bases respectively, with 10 bases between them. CDR1 and CDR2 from the germline V gene are LNHDA and SQIVND (reference sequence). The CDR3 is CASTAAVSGNTIYF. CDR3 bases: TGTGCCAGTACTGCCGCAGTCTCTGGAAACACCATATATTTT.

The chain has TRBV18 and TRBJ1-4; no firm D call. Looked up from germline, CDR1 is KGHSH and CDR2 is LQKENI. The CDR3 loop spans 17 amino acids. Trimming left V 4 bases short and J 0 bases short, with 15 bases between. CDR3 DNA sequence: TGTGCCAGCTCACGGACCCAGAGTGCAGCAACTAATGAAAAACTGTTTTTT. This gives the protein CASSRTQSAATNEKLFF.

This clone was observed a few times. Relative to the germline gene, one junction end is altered; a read error may explain this. J is TRBJ2-2 and V is TRBV7-7; TRBD1 aligns across 8 bases. The V gene's germline CDR1 is SSHAT and CDR2 FNYEAQ (reference sequence). The CDR3 spans 14 residues. CDR3 DNA: TGTGCTAGCAGCGGACAGGGAGGAACCGGGGAGCTGTTTTTT. As protein: CASSGQGGTGELFF.

The chain has TRBV5-6 and TRBJ1-4; D remains ambiguous. V gave up 6 bases and J gave up 6 bases, with 18 bases separating them. This CDR3 region has 15 residues. Germline V gene lookup returns CDR1 SGHDT and CDR2 YYEEEE. The CDR3 bases are TGTGCCAGCACCACCCGGGCCGAGGGATATGAAAAACTGTTTTTT. Protein: CASTTRAEGYEKLFF.

The chain uses TRBV5-3 and TRBJ1-1; 8 bases are shared with TRBD1. TRBV5-3 is annotated as an ORF whose role is uncertain. V dropped 6 bases and J dropped 8; count of bases not matched to a gene: 15. The CDR3 runs 15 residues. This CDR3 reads CARTKSQGARGEAFF. In nucleotides, the CDR3 is TGTGCCAGAACCAAGTCCCAGGGGGCGCGAGGGGAAGCTTTCTTT.

The chain combines TRBV6-5 with TRBJ1-1; TRBD1 might be the D (6 bases). Germline values: CDR1 MNHEY, CDR2 SVGAGI. CDR3 length equals 14 residues. With 5 bases removed from V and 8 bases from J, the gap between germline ends came to 18 bases. Here the CDR3 reads CASSNRALLPEAFF. CDR3 nucleotides: TGTGCCAGCAGTAACAGGGCCCTTCTTCCCGAAGCTTTCTTT.

This clone was counted only a few times. The chain employs TRBV5-1 and TRBJ2-6, with D possibly TRBD2 on 6 matching bases. V was clipped by 5 bases and J by 0 bases, with 12 bases between them. The CDR3 spans 16 residues. From germline, CDR1 is SGHRS and CDR2 YFSETQ. CDR3 protein: CASREGLTSGANVLTF. The CDR3 region has the DNA TGCGCCAGCAGGGAGGGGCTAACCTCTGGGGCCAACGTCCTGACTTTC.

V gene TRBV6-4 combines with J gene TRBJ1-2; D is unclear. The V and J ends lost 2 bases and 2 bases respectively, with 9 bases between them. CDR3 size: 14 residues. CDR1 MRHNA and CDR2 SNTAGT come from the germline V gene. The CDR3 loop is CASSDPGNNYGYTF. CDR3 sequence (DNA): TGTGCCAGCAGTGACCCCGGGAACAACTATGGCTACACCTTC.

The chain employs TRBV6-5 and TRBJ1-5, with D perhaps TRBD1 (6 bases). This CDR3 spans 16 amino acids. V was pared by 4 bases and J by 3 bases, with 16 bases between. The germline gives CDR1 MNHEY, CDR2 SVGAGI. For the CDR3, the DNA is TGTGCCAGCAGTTCACAGGGTTCAGGGGCCAATCAGCCCCAGCATTTT. The encoded protein is CASSSQGSGANQPQHF.

The CDR3, as DNA: TGTGCCAGCAGGCAGACCGGGGGCTATGGCTACACCTTC. It encodes CASRQTGGYGYTF. V gene TRBV6-5 combines with J gene TRBJ1-2, with D possibly matching TRBD1 (5 bases). CDR1 MNHEY and CDR2 SVGAGI come from the germline V gene. Trimming pared 6 bases from V and 4 bases from J, leaving 12 bases between. The length of the CDR3 is 13 residues.

V usage is TRBV5-4 and J usage is TRBJ2-7; D gene ambiguous. Trimming left V 0 bases short and J 0 bases short, with 7 bases between. Germline V CDR1 and CDR2: SGHNT, YYREEE (reference sequence). This CDR3 contains 14 residues. The CDR3, as DNA: TGTGCCAGCAGCTTGGAAGGCGCCTCCTACGAGCAGTACTTC. It is translated as CASSLEGASYEQYF.

Remarks on this clone: Other DNA sequences in the same sample also yield this CDR3. The V and J genes are TRBV18 and TRBJ1-3; the D is unclear. V was trimmed by 0 bases and J by 5 bases, leaving 5 bases between them. The CDR3 runs 13 residues. Germline CDR1 reads KGHSH; CDR2 reads LQKENI. The CDR3: CASSPPTRNTIYF. Written as DNA, the CDR3 is TGTGCCAGCTCACCACCCACTCGAAACACCATATATTTT. The complete variable domain, with remaining parts taken from reference TRBV18 and TRBJ1-3, reads NAGVMQNPRHLVRRRGQEARLRCSPMKGHSHVYWYRQLPEEGLKFMVYLQKENIIDESGMPKERFSAEFPKEGPSILRIQQVVRGDSAAYFCASSPPTRNTIYFGEGSWLTVV.

The rearrangement links TRBV6-4 to TRBJ2-1; a possible D gene is TRBD1 (6 bases). The CDR3 is 13 residues long. Germline V gene sequence: CDR1 MRHNA, CDR2 SNTAGT. V was trimmed by 4 bases and J by 4 bases, leaving 8 bases between them. The CDR3, as DNA: TGTGCCAGCAGTGTAGGGGGTTACAATGAGCAGTTCTTC. Translation: CASSVGGYNEQFF.

V is TRBV6-1 and J is TRBJ1-2; a weak D match, TRBD1 (5 bases). Trimming stripped 11 bases from V and 4 bases from J, with 11 bases between. The CDR3 contains 11 residues. CDR1 and CDR2 from the germline V gene are MNHNS and SASEGT. Here the CDR3 reads CAGGWIYGYTF. The CDR3 bases are TGTGCCGGGGGGTGGATCTATGGCTACACCTTC.

The CDR3 DNA follows: TGTGCCAGCAGTGGGGGGGACAGGTACGGTGGCTACACCTTC. Protein product: CASSGGDRYGGYTF. The V call is TRBV25-1, the J call TRBJ1-2, with 8 bases that match TRBD1. Trimming removed 4 bases from V and 7 bases from J; junction bases left unmatched: 8. Germline loops: CDR1 MGHDK, CDR2 SYGVNS. This CDR3 is 14 amino acids long.

This clone was counted between two and nine times. V and J are TRBV29-1 and TRBJ1-1; D is ambiguous. Germline-derived CDR1 and CDR2 are SQVTM and ANQGSEA. V was clipped by 6 bases and J by 3 bases, with 11 bases between them. The CDR3 spans 12 residues. CDR3 amino acids: CSVKAEYTEAFF. CDR3 nucleotides: TGCAGCGTGAAGGCGGAGTACACTGAAGCTTTCTTT.

The rearrangement joins TRBV7-9 to TRBJ1-6, with D perhaps matching TRBD1 (5 bases). V was cut by 6 bases and J by 4 bases, with 13 bases left in between. Germline V gene sequence: CDR1 SEHNR, CDR2 FQNEAQ (reference sequence). CDR3 length: 15 amino acids. CDR3 region: CASSFRDEYNSPLHF. The CDR3 DNA follows: TGTGCCAGCAGTTTCCGGGACGAATATAATTCACCCCTCCACTTT.

The chain has TRBV4-1 and TRBJ1-3; no reliable D call. The V gene's germline CDR1 is MGHRA and CDR2 YSYEKL. Trimming pared 0 bases from V and 0 bases from J, leaving 9 bases between. The CDR3 is made up of 16 amino acids. The CDR3 DNA reads as TGCGCCAGCAGCCAAGATCTAACGGGCTCTGGAAACACCATATATTTT. Translating it yields CASSQDLTGSGNTIYF.

The rearrangement links TRBV6-5 to TRBJ2-7; 11 nucleotides align to TRBD2. CDR1 and CDR2 from the germline V gene are MNHEY and SVGAGI. V lost 7 bases, J lost 5 bases, and 7 bases stayed unmatched. The CDR3 is 14 amino acids. DNA for the CDR3: TGTGCCAGCAAACGACTAGCGGGGATGAACGAGCAGTACTTC. Translation gives CASKRLAGMNEQYF.

The rearrangement joins TRBV5-4 to TRBJ2-5; unclear D gene. Germline-derived CDR1 and CDR2 are SGHNT and YYREEE (reference sequence). The V gene lost 3 bases and the J gene lost 0 bases, with 9 bases spanning the gap. CDR3 length equals 14 residues. The CDR3 bases are TGTGCCAGCAGCTCTCCGGCCTACCAAGAGACCCAGTACTTC. This codes for CASSSPAYQETQYF.

Only a few counts were recorded for this clone. The chain combines TRBV5-1 with TRBJ1-1; 7 bases match TRBD1. Trimming cost V 0 bases and J 2 bases; bases outside gene matches: 4. Germline CDR1 is SGHRS and CDR2 is YFSETQ. The CDR3 is 15 residues long. CDR3 sequence reads: CASSLEAGGNTEAFF. CDR3 nucleotide sequence: TGCGCCAGCAGCTTGGAGGCAGGGGGTAACACTGAAGCTTTCTTT.

The chain recombines TRBV7-6 with TRBJ1-1, with D perhaps matching TRBD1 (6 bases). V shed 5 bases and J shed 5 bases, with 18 bases lying between them. The germline V gene encodes CDR1 SGHVS and CDR2 FNYEAQ. The CDR3 consists of 15 residues. CDR3 bases: TGTGCCAGCAGCCCCCTCGGGGGGCGAGGAACTGAAGCTTTCTTT. Amino acids: CASSPLGGRGTEAFF.